This entry lists 9 T cell receptor beta chains sequenced from one sample in a study of cytomegalovirus exposure and HLA in healthy donors. With 60 Vbeta and 13 Jbeta primers, the PCR was carried out. Assay used: immunoSEQ multiplex PCR; TCRdb lists only in-frame clones, some missing. The top ten hold approximately 1.4% of the sample, which has approximately 160,000 clones, 82% seen once. What was sequenced was PBMCs. These receptors originate from a girl aged 5 to 17 in good health and CMV-seropositive.

The V gene is TRBV5-1, the J gene TRBJ2-5, with D possibly being TRBD2 (7 bases). Germline assignment: CDR1 SGHRS and CDR2 YFSETQ. This CDR3 has 14 residues. With 5 bases removed from V and 4 bases from J, the gap between germline ends came to 15 bases. CDR3 DNA: TGCGCCAGCAGTTCCCTCGGGGGGCCAGAGACCCAGTACTTC. Amino acids: CASSSLGGPETQYF.

The chain is built from TRBV27 and TRBJ1-4; D remains unclear. Germline V lookup: CDR1 MNHEY, CDR2 SMNVEV (reference sequence). Trimming cost V 5 bases and J 5 bases, with 12 bases left between them. The CDR3 loop spans 14 amino acids. DNA for the CDR3: TGTGCCAGCAGTGCTCTGGGAGAGAATGAAAAACTGTTTTTT. This encodes CASSALGENEKLFF. The full variable domain, its missing parts supplied by reference TRBV27 and TRBJ1-4, is EAQVTQNPRYLITVTGKKLTVTCSQNMNHEYMSWYRQDPGLGLRQIYYSMNVEVTDKGDVPEGYKVSRKEKRNFPLILESPSPNQTSLYFCASSALGENEKLFFGSGTQLSVL.

This clone was seen more than once but under ten times. The V and J genes are TRBV29-1 and TRBJ2-7; no reliable D call. Per the germline V gene, CDR1 is SQVTM and CDR2 is ANQGSEA. The germline V and J ends were trimmed by 5 bases and 2 bases, with 10 bases remaining between them. This CDR3 has 12 residues. CDR3 nucleotides: TGCAGCGTTTCGGCCGGAGCCTACGAGCAGTACTTC. Translated, it gives CSVSAGAYEQYF.

The rearrangement uses TRBV19 and TRBJ1-4, with D tentatively TRBD1 (6 bases). Per germline, CDR1 LNHDA and CDR2 SQIVND (reference sequence). The CDR3 extends over 15 amino acids. V shed 10 bases and J shed 7 bases, with 22 bases lying between them. The CDR3 here is CAKGQSGGGGEKLFF. The CDR3 DNA reads as TGTGCCAAGGGGCAGAGTGGGGGGGGCGGTGAAAAACTGTTTTTT.

This clone showed up just a few times. The sample carries other DNA sequences with the same CDR3. The chain combines TRBV6-5 with TRBJ2-3; D remains ambiguous. V was shortened by 2 bases and J by 2 bases, with 5 bases between the two germline ends. Germline lookup yields CDR1 MNHEY and CDR2 SVGAGI. The CDR3 totals 13 residues. CDR3: CASSYRSTDTQYF. The CDR3, as DNA: TGTGCCAGCAGTTACCGGTCCACAGATACGCAGTATTTT.

The V gene is TRBV30, the J gene TRBJ2-1, with unresolved D. Trimming pared 7 bases from V and 1 base from J, leaving 23 bases between. Germline V gene data show CDR1 as GTSNPN and CDR2 as SVGIG (reference sequence). CDR3 length: 17 amino acids. This CDR3 is CASNLMKLAASYNEQFF. The CDR3 nucleotides read TGTGCCTCCAACCTTATGAAACTCGCCGCGTCCTACAATGAGCAGTTCTTC.

This chain uses TRBV28 with TRBJ1-1; D might be TRBD1 (5 bases). Germline V gives CDR1 MDHEN, CDR2 SYDVKM. The CDR3 has 15 amino acids. V lost 2 bases and J 0 bases, leaving 10 bases between the germline ends. The CDR3 is CASSLTQGMNTEAFF. The CDR3 DNA sequence: TGTGCCAGCAGTTTAACGCAGGGCATGAACACTGAAGCTTTCTTT.

The gene calls are TRBV7-8 and TRBJ2-7; D not resolved. The V gene's germline CDR1 is SGHVS and CDR2 FQNEAQ. V gave up 6 bases and J gave up 6 bases, with 15 bases separating them. The CDR3 covers 13 residues. CDR3 sequence reads: CASSSRLILEQYF. Written as DNA, the CDR3 is TGTGCCAGCAGTTCCAGGTTAATCCTCGAGCAGTACTTC.

The chain joins TRBV19 to TRBJ2-5; 8 positions agree with TRBD1. The ends lost 6 bases at V and 5 bases at J; junction bases unmatched: 8. CDR1 LNHDA and CDR2 SQIVND come from the germline V gene (reference sequence). The CDR3 spans 14 residues. CDR3 in DNA: TGTGCCAGTAGCCCCTTTAGACAGGGGGAGACCCAGTACTTC. Protein: CASSPFRQGETQYF. Full variable domain (outside the CDR3, taken from reference TRBV19 and TRBJ2-5): DGGITQSPKYLFRKEGQNVTLSCEQNLNHDAMYWYRQDPGQGLRLIYYSQIVNDFQKGDIAEGYSVSREKKESFPLTVTSAQKNPTAFYLCASSPFRQGETQYFGPGTRLLVL.